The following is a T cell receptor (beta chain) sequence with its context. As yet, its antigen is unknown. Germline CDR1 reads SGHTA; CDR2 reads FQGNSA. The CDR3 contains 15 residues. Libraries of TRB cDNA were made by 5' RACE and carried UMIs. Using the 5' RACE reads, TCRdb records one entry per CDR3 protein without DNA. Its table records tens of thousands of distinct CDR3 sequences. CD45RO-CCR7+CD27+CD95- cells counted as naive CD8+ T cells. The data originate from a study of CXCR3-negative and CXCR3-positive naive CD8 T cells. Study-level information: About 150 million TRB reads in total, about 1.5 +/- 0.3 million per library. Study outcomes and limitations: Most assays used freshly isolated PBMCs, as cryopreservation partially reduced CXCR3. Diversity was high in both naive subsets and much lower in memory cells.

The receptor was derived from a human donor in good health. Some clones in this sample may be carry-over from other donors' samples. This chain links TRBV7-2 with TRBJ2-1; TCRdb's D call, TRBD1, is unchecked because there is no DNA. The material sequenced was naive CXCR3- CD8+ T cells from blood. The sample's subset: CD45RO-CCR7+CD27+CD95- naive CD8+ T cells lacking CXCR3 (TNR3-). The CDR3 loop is CASSRNQGAHNEQFF.